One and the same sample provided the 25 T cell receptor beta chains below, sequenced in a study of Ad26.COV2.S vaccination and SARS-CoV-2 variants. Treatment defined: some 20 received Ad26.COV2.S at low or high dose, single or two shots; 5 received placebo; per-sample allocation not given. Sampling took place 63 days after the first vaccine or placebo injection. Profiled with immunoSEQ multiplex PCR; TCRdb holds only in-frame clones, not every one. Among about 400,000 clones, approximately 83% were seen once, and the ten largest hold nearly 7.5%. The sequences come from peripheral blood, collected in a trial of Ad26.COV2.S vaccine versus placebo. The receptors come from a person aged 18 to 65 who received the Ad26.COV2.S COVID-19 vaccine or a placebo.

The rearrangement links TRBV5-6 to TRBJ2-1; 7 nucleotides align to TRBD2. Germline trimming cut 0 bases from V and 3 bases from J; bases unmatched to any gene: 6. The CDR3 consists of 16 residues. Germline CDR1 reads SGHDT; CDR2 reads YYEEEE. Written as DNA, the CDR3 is TGTGCCAGCAGCTTGGGGCTAGCGGACTTCTACAATGAGCAGTTCTTC. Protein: CASSLGLADFYNEQFF.

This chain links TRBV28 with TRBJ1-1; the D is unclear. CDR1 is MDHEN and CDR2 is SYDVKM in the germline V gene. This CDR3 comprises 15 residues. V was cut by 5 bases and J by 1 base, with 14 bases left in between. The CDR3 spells CASSPGGAKNTEAFF. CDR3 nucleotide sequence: TGTGCCAGCAGTCCAGGAGGCGCCAAGAACACTGAAGCTTTCTTT.

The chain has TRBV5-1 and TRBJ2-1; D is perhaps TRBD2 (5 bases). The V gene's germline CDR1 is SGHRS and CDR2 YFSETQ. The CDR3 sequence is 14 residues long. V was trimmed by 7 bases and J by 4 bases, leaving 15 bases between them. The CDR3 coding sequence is TGCGCCAGCGGAGATACTAGGGAATACAATGAGCAGTTCTTC. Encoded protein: CASGDTREYNEQFF.

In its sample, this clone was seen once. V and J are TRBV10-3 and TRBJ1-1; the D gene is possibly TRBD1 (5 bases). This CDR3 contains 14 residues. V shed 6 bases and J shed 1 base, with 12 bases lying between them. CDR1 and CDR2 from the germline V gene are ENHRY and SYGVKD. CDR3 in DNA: TGTGCCATCAGCTCGGACACTCGGAACACTGAAGCTTTCTTT. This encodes CAISSDTRNTEAFF.

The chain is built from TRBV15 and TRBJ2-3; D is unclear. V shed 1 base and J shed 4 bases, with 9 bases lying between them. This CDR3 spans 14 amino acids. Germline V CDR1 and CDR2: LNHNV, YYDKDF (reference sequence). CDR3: CATSRVPWADTQYF. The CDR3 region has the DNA TGTGCCACCAGCAGAGTCCCTTGGGCAGATACGCAGTATTTT.

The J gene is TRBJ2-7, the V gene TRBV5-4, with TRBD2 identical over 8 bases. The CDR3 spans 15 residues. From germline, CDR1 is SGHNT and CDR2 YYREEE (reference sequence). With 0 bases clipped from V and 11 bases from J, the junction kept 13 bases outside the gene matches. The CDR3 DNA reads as TGTGCCAGCAGCTTGGGGAGTAGCGGGATAACTGGGGAGTACTTC. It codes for CASSLGSSGITGEYF.

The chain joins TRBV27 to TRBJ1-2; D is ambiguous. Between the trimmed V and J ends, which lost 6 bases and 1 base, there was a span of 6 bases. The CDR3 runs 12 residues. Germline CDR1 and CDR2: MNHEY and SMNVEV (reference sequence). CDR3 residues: CASRSLNYGYTF. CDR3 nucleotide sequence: TGTGCCAGCAGGAGCCTTAACTATGGCTACACCTTC.

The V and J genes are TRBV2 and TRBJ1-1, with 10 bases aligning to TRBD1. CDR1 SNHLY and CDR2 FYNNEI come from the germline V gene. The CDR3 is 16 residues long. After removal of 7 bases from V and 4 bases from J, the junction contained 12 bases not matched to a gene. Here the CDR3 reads CASTREGQGSGTEAFF. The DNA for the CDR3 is TGTGCCAGCACCAGAGAGGGACAGGGGTCGGGCACTGAAGCTTTCTTT.

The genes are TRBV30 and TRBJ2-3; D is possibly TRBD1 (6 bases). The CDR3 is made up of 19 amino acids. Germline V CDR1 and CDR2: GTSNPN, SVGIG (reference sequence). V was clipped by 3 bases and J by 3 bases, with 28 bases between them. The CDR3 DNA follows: TGTGCCTGGAGGGGCCCCCCGGGACACAAAAAACTGGGTACAGATACGCAGTATTTT. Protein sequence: CAWRGPPGHKKLGTDTQYF.

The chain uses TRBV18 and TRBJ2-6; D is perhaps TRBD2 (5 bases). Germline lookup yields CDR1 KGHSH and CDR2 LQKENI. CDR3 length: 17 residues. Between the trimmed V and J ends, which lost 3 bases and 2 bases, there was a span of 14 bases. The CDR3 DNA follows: TGTGCCAGCTCACCCCCGGGAAGCAGGACTGGGGCCAACGTCCTGACTTTC. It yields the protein CASSPPGSRTGANVLTF.

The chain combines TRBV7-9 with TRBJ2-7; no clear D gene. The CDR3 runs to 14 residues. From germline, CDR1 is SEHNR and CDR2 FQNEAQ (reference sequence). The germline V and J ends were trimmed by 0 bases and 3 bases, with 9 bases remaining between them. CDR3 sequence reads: CASSLAGSNYEQYF. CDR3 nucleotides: TGTGCCAGCAGCTTAGCGGGCTCCAACTACGAGCAGTACTTC.

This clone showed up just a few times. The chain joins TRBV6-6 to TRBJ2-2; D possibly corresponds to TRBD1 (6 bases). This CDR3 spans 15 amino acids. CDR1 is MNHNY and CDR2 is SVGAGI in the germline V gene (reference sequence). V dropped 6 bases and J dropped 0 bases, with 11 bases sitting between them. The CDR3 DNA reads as TGTGCCAGCAGAAGGACAGTTTCGAACACCGGGGAGCTGTTTTTT. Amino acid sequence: CASRRTVSNTGELFF.

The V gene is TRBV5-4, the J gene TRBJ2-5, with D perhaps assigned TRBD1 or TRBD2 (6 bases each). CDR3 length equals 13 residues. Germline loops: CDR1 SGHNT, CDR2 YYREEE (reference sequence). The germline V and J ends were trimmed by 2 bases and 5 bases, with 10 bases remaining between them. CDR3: CASSFRGGETQYF. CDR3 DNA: TGTGCCAGCAGCTTCCGAGGGGGGGAGACCCAGTACTTC. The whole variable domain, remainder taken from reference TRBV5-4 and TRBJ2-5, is ETGVTQSPTHLIKTRGQQVTLRCSSQSGHNTVSWYQQALGQGPQFIFQYYREEENGRGNFPPRFSGLQFPNYSSELNVNALELDDSALYLCASSFRGGETQYFGPGTRLLVL.

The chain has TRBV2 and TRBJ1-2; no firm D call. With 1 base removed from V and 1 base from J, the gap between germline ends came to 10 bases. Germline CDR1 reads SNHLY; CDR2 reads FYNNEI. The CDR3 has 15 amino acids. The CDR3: CASSEGYQVNYGYTF. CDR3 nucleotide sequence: TGTGCCAGCAGTGAAGGGTACCAGGTTAACTATGGCTACACCTTC. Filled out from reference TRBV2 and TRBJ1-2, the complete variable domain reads EPEVTQTPSHQVTQMGQEVILRCVPISNHLYFYWYRQILGQKVEFLVSFYNNEISEKSEIFDDQFSVERPDGSNFTLKIRSTKLEDSAMYFCASSEGYQVNYGYTFGSGTRLTVV.

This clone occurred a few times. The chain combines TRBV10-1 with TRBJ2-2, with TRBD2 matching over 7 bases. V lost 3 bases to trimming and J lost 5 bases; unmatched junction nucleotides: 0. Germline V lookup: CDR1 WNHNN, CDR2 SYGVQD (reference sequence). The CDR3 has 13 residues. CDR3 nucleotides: TGCGCCAGCAGTGAAGCGGGGACCGGGGAGCTGTTTTTT. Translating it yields CASSEAGTGELFF.

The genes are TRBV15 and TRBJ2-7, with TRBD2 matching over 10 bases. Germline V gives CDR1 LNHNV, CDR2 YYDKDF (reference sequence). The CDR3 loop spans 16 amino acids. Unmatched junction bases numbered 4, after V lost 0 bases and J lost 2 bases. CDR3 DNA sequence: TGTGCCACCAGCAGAGAGCGACTAGCGGGTGCCTACGAGCAGTACTTC. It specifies CATSRERLAGAYEQYF.

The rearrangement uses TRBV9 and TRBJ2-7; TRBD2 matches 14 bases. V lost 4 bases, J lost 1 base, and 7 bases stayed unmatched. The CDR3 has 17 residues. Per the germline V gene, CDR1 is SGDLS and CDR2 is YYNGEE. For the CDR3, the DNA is TGTGCCAGCAGCTTACGGACTAGCGGGAGGTTGTCCTACGAGCAGTACTTC. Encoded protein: CASSLRTSGRLSYEQYF.

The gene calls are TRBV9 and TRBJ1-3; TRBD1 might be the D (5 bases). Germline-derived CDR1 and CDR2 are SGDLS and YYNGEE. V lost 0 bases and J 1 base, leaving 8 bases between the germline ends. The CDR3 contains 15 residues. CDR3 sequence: CASSVAGTSGNTIYF. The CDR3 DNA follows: TGTGCCAGCAGCGTAGCTGGGACGTCTGGAAACACCATATATTTT.

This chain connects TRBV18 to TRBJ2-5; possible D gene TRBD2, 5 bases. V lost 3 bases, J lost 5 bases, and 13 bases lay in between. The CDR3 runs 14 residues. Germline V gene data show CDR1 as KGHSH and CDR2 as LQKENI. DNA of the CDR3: TGTGCCAGCTCACCGCGGAAAGCGGCGGAGACCCAGTACTTC. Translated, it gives CASSPRKAAETQYF.

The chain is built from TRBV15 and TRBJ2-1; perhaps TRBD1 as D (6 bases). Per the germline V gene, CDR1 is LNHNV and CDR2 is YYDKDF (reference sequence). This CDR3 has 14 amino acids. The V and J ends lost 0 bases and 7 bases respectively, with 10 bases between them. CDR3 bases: TGTGCCACCAGCAGAGATCTTGGACAGAATGAGCAGTTCTTC. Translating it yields CATSRDLGQNEQFF.

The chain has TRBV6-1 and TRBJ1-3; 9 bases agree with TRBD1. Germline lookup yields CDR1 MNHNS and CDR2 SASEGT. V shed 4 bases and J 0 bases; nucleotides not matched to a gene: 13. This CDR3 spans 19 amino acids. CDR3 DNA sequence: TGTGCCAGCAGTGGAGCCCGAACCCAGGACAGGGGCTCTGGAAACACCATATATTTT. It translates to CASSGARTQDRGSGNTIYF.

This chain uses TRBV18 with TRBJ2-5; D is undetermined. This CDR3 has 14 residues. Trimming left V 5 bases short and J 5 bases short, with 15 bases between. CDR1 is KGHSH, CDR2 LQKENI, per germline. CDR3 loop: CASSGVATWETQYF. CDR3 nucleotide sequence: TGTGCCAGCTCAGGGGTGGCCACGTGGGAGACCCAGTACTTC.

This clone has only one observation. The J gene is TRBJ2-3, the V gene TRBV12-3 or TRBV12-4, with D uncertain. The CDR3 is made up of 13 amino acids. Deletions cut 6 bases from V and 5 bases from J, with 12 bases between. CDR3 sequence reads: CASRMIGGDTQYF. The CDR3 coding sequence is TGTGCCAGCAGAATGATTGGCGGAGATACGCAGTATTTT.

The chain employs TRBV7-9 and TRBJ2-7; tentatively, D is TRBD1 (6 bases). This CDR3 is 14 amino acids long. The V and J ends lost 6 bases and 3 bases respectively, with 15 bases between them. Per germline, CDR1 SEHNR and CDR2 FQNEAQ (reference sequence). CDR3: CASRKTGQSYEQYF. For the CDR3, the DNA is TGTGCCAGCAGGAAAACCGGACAGAGCTACGAGCAGTACTTC.

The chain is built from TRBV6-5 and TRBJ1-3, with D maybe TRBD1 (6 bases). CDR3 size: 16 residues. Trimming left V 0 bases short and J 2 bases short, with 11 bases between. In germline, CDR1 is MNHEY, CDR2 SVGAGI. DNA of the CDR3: TGTGCCAGCAGTTACTCTACAGGGAGGCCTGGAAACACCATATATTTT. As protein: CASSYSTGRPGNTIYF.